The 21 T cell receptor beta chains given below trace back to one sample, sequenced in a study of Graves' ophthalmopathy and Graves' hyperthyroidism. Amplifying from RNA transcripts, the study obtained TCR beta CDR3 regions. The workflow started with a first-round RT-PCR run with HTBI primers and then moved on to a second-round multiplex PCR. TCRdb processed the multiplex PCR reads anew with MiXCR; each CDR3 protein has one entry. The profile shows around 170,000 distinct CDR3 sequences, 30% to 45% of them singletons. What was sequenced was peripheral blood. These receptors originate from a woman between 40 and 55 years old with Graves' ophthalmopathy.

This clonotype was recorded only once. In DNA, the CDR3 is TGTGCCAGCGGGAGACAGGGGGACAGTTACGAGCAGTACTTC. This encodes CASGRQGDSYEQYF. The V call is TRBV6-1, the J call TRBJ2-7; 9 positions agree with TRBD1. The CDR3 covers 14 residues. Germline V CDR1 and CDR2: MNHNS, SASEGT. The junction had 9 bases not matched to a gene; V was cut back by 8 bases and J by 4 bases.

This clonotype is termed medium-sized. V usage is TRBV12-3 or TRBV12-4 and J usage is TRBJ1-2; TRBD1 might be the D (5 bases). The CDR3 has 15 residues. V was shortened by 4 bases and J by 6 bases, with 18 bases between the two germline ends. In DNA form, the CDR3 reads TGTGCCAGCAGTTATGAGCGAGGGGCAATCGATGGCTACACCTTC. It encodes CASSYERGAIDGYTF.

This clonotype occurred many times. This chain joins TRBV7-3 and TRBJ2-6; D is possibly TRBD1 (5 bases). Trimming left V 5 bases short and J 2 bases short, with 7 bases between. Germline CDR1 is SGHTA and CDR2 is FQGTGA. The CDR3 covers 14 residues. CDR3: CASSPQAGANVLTF. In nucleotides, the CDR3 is TGTGCCAGCAGCCCACAGGCTGGGGCCAACGTCCTGACTTTC.

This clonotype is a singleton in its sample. CDR3 coding DNA: TGTGCCAGCAGAGAGGACAGGGGGACCAGCCTTAGAGGGACCCAGTACTTC. It codes for CASREDRGTSLRGTQYF. The chain is built from TRBV6-1 and TRBJ2-5; 10 bases fit TRBD1. The CDR3 runs 17 residues. V shed 6 bases, J shed 7 bases, and the junction held 17 bases outside the gene matches. Germline CDR1 and CDR2: MNHNS and SASEGT.

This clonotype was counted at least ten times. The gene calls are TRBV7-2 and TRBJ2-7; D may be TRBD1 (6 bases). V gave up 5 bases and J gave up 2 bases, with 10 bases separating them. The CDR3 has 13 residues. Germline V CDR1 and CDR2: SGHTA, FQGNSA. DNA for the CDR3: TGTGCCAGCAGCAGACCAGGGGCCTACGAGCAGTACTTC. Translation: CASSRPGAYEQYF.

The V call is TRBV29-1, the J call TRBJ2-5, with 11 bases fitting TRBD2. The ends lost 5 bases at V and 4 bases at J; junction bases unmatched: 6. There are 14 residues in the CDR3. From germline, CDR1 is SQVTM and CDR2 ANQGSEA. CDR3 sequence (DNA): TGCAGCGTTAATGTAGCGGGAGGGGGAGAGACCCAGTACTTC. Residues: CSVNVAGGGETQYF.

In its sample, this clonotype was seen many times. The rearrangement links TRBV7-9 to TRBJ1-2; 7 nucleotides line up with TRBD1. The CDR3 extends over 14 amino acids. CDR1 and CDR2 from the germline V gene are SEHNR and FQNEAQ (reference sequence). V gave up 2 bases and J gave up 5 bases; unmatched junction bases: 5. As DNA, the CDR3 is TGTGCCAGCAGCTTAACAGGGGAGTGGTATGGCTACACCTTC. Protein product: CASSLTGEWYGYTF.

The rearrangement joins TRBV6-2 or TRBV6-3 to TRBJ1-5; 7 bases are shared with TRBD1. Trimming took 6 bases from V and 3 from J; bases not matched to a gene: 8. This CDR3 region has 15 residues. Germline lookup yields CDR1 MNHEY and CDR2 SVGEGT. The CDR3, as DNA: TGTGCCAGCAGCCCCGGGACAGCTAACAATCAGCCCCAGCATTTT. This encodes CASSPGTANNQPQHF.

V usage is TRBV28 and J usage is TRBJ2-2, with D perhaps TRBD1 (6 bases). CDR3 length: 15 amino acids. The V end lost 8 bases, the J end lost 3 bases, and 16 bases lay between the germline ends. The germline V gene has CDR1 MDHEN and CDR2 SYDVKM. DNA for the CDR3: TGTGCCAGCGGGTCCGCTACAGGGTACACCGGGGAGCTGTTTTTT. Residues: CASGSATGYTGELFF.

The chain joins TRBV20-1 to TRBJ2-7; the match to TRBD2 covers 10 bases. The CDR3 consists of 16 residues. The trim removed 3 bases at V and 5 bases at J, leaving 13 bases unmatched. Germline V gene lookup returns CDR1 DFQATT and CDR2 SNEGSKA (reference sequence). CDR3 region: CSASSSSGSLPHEQYF. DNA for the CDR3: TGCAGTGCTAGTTCATCTAGCGGGAGTCTCCCCCACGAGCAGTACTTC.

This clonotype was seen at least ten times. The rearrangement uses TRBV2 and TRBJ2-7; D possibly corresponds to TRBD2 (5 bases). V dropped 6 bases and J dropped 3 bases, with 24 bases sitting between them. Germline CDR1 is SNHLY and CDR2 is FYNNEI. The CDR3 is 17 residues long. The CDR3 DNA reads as TGTGCCAGCAGGGCCGAACCACTAGTATCCATCTACTACGAGCAGTACTTC. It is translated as CASRAEPLVSIYYEQYF.

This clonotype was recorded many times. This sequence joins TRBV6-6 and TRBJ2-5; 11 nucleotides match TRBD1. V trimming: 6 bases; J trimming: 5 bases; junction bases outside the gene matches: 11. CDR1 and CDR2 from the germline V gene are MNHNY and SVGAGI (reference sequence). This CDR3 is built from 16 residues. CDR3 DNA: TGTGCCAGCAGCCCCATGGGACAGGGGGTGTGGGAGACCCAGTACTTC. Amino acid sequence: CASSPMGQGVWETQYF.

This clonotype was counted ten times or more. For the CDR3, the DNA is TGTGCCAGCAGCCAAGATACAATAGGGAACACTGAAGCTTTCTTT. This sequence encodes CASSQDTIGNTEAFF. The chain links TRBV3-1 to TRBJ1-1; no reliable D call. The germline V and J ends were trimmed by 0 bases and 1 base, with 9 bases remaining between them. The CDR3 has 15 amino acids. CDR1 LGHDT and CDR2 YNNKEL come from the germline V gene (reference sequence).

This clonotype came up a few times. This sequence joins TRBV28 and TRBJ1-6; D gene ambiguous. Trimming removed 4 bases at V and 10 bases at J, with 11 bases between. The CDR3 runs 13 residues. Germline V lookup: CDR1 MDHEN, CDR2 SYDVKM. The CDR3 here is CASSYSLRSPLHF. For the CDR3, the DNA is TGTGCCAGCAGTTACTCACTTCGGTCACCCCTCCACTTT.

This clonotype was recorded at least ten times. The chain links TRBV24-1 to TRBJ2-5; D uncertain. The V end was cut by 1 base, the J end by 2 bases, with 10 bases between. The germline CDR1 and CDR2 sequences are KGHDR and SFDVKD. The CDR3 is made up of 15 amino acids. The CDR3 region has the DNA TGTGCCACCAGTGATTTCAGGCACACACAAGAGACCCAGTACTTC. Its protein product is CATSDFRHTQETQYF.

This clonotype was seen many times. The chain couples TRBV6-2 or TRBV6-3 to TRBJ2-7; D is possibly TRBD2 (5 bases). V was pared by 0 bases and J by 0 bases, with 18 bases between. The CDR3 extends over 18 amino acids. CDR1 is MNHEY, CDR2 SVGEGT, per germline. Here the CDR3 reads CASSYSPGKIITSYEQYF. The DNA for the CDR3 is TGTGCCAGCAGTTACTCGCCGGGGAAGATCATTACCTCCTACGAGCAGTACTTC.

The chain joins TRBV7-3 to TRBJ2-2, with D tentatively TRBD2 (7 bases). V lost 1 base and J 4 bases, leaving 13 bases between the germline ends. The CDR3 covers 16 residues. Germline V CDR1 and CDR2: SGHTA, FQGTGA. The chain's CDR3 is CASSLRAGATTGELFF. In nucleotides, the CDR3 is TGTGCCAGCAGCTTAAGGGCGGGGGCCACCACCGGGGAGCTGTTTTTT.

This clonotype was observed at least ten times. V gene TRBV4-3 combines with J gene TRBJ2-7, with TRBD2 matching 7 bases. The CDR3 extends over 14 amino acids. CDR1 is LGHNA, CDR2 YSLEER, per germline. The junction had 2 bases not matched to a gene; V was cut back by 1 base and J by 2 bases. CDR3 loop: CASSQASGPYEQYF. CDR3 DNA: TGCGCCAGCAGCCAAGCTAGCGGCCCCTACGAGCAGTACTTC.

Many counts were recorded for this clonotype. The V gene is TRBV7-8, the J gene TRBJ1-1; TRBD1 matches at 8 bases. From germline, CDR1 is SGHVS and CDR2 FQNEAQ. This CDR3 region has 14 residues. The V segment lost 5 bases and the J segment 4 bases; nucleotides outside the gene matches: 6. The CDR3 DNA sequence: TGTGCCAGCAGCCTTGACAGGGGCTCCACTGAAGCTTTCTTT. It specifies CASSLDRGSTEAFF.

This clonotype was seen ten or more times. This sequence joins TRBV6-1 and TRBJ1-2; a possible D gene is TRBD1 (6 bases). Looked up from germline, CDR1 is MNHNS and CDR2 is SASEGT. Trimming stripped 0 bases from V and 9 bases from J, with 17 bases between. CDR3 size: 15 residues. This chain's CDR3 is CASSEALGGAGSYTF. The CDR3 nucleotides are TGTGCCAGCAGTGAAGCGCTAGGGGGGGCTGGGAGCTACACCTTC.

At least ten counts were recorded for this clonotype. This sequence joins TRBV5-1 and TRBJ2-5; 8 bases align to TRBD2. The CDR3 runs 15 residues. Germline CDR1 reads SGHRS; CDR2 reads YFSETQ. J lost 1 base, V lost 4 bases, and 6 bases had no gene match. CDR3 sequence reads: CASSPGGASQETQYF. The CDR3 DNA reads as TGCGCCAGCAGCCCCGGGGGGGCGTCCCAAGAGACCCAGTACTTC.